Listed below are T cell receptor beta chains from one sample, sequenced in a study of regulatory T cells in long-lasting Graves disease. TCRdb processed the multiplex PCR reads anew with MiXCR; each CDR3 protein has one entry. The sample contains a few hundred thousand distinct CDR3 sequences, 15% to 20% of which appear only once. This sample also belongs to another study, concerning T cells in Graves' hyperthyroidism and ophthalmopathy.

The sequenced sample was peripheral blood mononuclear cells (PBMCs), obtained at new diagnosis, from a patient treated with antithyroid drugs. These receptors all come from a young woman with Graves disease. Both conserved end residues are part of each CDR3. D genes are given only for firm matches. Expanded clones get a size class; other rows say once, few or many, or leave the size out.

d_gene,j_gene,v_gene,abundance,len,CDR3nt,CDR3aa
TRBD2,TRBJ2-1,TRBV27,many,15,TGTGCCAGCAGTTTTGGGGGGGGTGCCTACAATGAGCAGTTCTTC,CASSFGGGAYNEQFF
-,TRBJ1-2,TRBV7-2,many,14,TGTGCCAGCAGAAAACAAGGGGGGGTCTATGGCTACACCTTC,CASRKQGGVYGYTF
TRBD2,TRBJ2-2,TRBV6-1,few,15,TGTGCCAGCAGACATATAGCGGGGGGGACAGGGGAGCTGTTTTTT,CASRHIAGGTGELFF
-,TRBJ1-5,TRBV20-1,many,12,TGCAGTGCTAGCCGGATCAATCAGCCCCAGCATTTT,CSASRINQPQHF
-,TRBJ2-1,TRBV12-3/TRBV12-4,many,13,TGTGCCAGCAGTTTAAGTAGCGTCGATGAGCAGTTCTTC,CASSLSSVDEQFF
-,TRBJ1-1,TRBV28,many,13,TGTGCCAGCAACGGGGTTTGGAACACTGAAGCTTTCTTT,CASNGVWNTEAFF
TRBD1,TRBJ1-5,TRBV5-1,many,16,TGTGCCAGCAGCTTGGCCGGGACAGGGGACTTGAAGCCCCAGCATTTT,CASSLAGTGDLKPQHF
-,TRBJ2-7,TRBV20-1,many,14,TGCAGTGCCCCGGACACATTCTCCTCCTACGAGCAGTACTTC,CSAPDTFSSYEQYF
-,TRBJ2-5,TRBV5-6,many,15,TGTGCCAGCAGCTTGGTTCTTGTGGGCCAAGAGACCCAGTACTTC,CASSLVLVGQETQYF
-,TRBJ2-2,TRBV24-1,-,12,TGTGCCACCAGACAGATAGGCGGGGAGCTGTTTTTT,CATRQIGGELFF
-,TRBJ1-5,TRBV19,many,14,TGTGCCAGTAGTGACGCCGGGAACAATCAGCCCCAGCATTTT,CASSDAGNNQPQHF
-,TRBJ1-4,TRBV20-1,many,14,TGCAGTGCCGGGGACACCTCAACTAATGAAAAACTGTTTTTT,CSAGDTSTNEKLFF
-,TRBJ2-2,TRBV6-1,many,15,TGTGCCAGCTCCATACAGGGTCCTAACACCGGGGAGCTGTTTTTT,CASSIQGPNTGELFF
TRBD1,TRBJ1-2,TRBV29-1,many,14,TGCAGCGTTGAAGATCAGGGGGCTGACTATGGCTACACCTTC,CSVEDQGADYGYTF
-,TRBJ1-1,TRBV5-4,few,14,TGTGCCAGCAGGCGGGGAGGTATGAACACTGAAGCTTTCTTT,CASRRGGMNTEAFF
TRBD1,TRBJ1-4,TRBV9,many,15,TGTGCCAGCAGCGCCCTGACAGGGTTTAGGGAAAAACTGTTTTTT,CASSALTGFREKLFF
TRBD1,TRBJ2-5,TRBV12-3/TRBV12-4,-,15,TGTGCCAGCAGCCCCCAGACAGGGGGAGCGGAGACCCAGTACTTC,CASSPQTGGAETQYF